The 24 T cell receptor beta chains in this list originate from one sample, sequenced in a study of blood T cell repertoires in COVID-19 (dated by TCRdb to the early 2020s). Libraries were prepared through the immunoSEQ multiplex PCR assay. Entries here come from immuneACCESS through TCRdb and include only in-frame sequences with V and J called. Some clones fail to appear in such tables; in the studies checked, an unresolved V gene covers under half of the shortfall, and the cause of the remainder is unknown. Counted in this sample were 200,000 or so clones; around nine tenths of them appeared once. Roughly 3.7% of the sample is held by the ten biggest clonotypes. Sequencing used PBMCs or T cells enriched from blood (not recorded which). The receptors were sampled from a woman under 40 who had been exposed to COVID-19.

The chain links TRBV9 to TRBJ2-2, with 7 bases lining up with TRBD2. The CDR3 consists of 13 residues. V shed 0 bases and J 8 bases; nucleotides not matched to a gene: 1. CDR1 is SGDLS, CDR2 YYNGEE, per germline. In DNA, the CDR3 is TGTGCCAGCAGCGTAGGACTAGCTGGGGAGCTGTTTTTT. Protein sequence: CASSVGLAGELFF.

The chain links TRBV29-1 to TRBJ1-2, with TRBD1 identical over 9 bases. Germline V gene sequence: CDR1 SQVTM, CDR2 ANQGSEA. The V gene end was trimmed by 0 bases and the J gene end by 4 bases; junction bases not matched to a gene: 12. There are 17 residues in the CDR3. The CDR3 nucleotides are TGCAGCGTTGAAGACCGGACAGGGGCCGCCCCTGGCTATGGCTACACCTTC. Residues: CSVEDRTGAAPGYGYTF.

This clone was counted once. This chain joins TRBV2 and TRBJ1-1, with 9 bases identical to TRBD1. After removal of 3 bases from V and 10 bases from J, the junction contained 12 bases not matched to a gene. CDR3 length: 15 residues. CDR1 SNHLY and CDR2 FYNNEI come from the germline V gene. Written as DNA, the CDR3 is TGTGCCAGCAGTGAGCGGGGGGACAGGGATCAGAGAGCTTTCTTT. Its protein product is CASSERGDRDQRAFF. Based on the CDR3 plus reference TRBV2 and TRBJ1-1, the full variable domain is EPEVTQTPSHQVTQMGQEVILRCVPISNHLYFYWYRQILGQKVEFLVSFYNNEISEKSEIFDDQFSVERPDGSNFTLKIRSTKLEDSAMYFCASSERGDRDQRAFFGQGTRLTVV.

The table lists this clone with a count of one. This rearrangement joins TRBV28 to TRBJ1-2; unclear D gene. Per the germline V gene, CDR1 is MDHEN and CDR2 is SYDVKM. V was trimmed by 8 bases and J by 4 bases, leaving 14 bases between them. This CDR3 is 13 amino acids long. This chain's CDR3 is CASLLRESYGYTF. CDR3 bases: TGTGCCAGCCTCCTCCGGGAGTCCTATGGCTACACCTTC.

The chain combines TRBV7-2 with TRBJ2-1; TRBD2 might be the D (7 bases). Trimming removed 6 bases from V and 4 bases from J, with 19 bases in between. This CDR3 has 16 residues. From germline, CDR1 is SGHTA and CDR2 FQGNSA. The CDR3, as DNA: TGTGCCAGCAGAAAGACTAGGGGGGGTGCTTACAATGAGCAGTTCTTC. Amino acid sequence: CASRKTRGGAYNEQFF.

The chain has TRBV29-1 and TRBJ2-5, with D possibly TRBD2 on 6 matching bases. The CDR3 is 15 residues long. Germline CDR1 is SQVTM and CDR2 is ANQGSEA. V gave up 7 bases and J gave up 5 bases, with 23 bases separating them. This CDR3 reads CSAGDFRVPKETQYF. The DNA of the CDR3 is TGCAGCGCGGGGGACTTTAGGGTCCCTAAGGAGACCCAGTACTTC.

The CDR3 DNA follows: TGTGCCAGCAGTCGGGACAGGGGGCAAGCAGATACGCAGTATTTT. Translation gives CASSRDRGQADTQYF. The chain employs TRBV27 and TRBJ2-3; 12 bases map to TRBD1. There are 15 residues in the CDR3. CDR1 is MNHEY, CDR2 SMNVEV, per germline (reference sequence). V lost 5 bases to trimming and J lost 4 bases; unmatched junction nucleotides: 4.

The chain employs TRBV12-3 or TRBV12-4 and TRBJ1-1; D not resolved. The germline V and J ends were trimmed by 6 bases and 4 bases, with 12 bases remaining between them. This CDR3 spans 13 amino acids. Here the CDR3 reads CASSHSGITEAFF. As DNA, the CDR3 is TGTGCCAGCAGCCACAGCGGGATCACTGAAGCTTTCTTT.

In nucleotides, the CDR3 is TGCGCCAGCAGCCCGGACAGGGTAGTGGGCTACACCTTC. It is translated as CASSPDRVVGYTF. V gene TRBV10-1 combines with J gene TRBJ1-2, with 8 positions matching TRBD1. Germline V gene lookup returns CDR1 WNHNN and CDR2 SYGVQD (reference sequence). The CDR3 runs to 13 residues. The trim removed 6 bases at V and 8 bases at J, leaving 8 bases unmatched.

The rearrangement joins TRBV18 to TRBJ2-1, with D possibly being TRBD1 (6 bases). Trimming pared 1 base from V and 0 bases from J, leaving 10 bases between. CDR1 is KGHSH and CDR2 is LQKENI in the germline V gene. This CDR3 contains 16 residues. The CDR3 sequence is CASSPRQVSSYNEQFF. CDR3 sequence (DNA): TGTGCCAGCTCACCACGACAGGTTAGCTCCTACAATGAGCAGTTCTTC.

The chain employs TRBV21-1 and TRBJ1-2; the table names TRBD1, a call not compared with the DNA. TRBV21-1 corresponds to a pseudogene. This CDR3 region has 14 residues. The CDR3 nucleotides are TGTGCCAGCAGCATAACAGACGATACATATGGCTACACCTTC. This encodes CASSITDDTYGYTF.

The rearrangement joins TRBV9 to TRBJ2-7; 7 nucleotides align to TRBD2. The CDR3 is 13 amino acids. V was pared by 3 bases and J by 13 bases, with 13 bases of the junction left unmatched. Germline CDR1 reads SGDLS; CDR2 reads YYNGEE. CDR3 region: CASSEAPGLSIYF. As DNA, the CDR3 is TGTGCCAGCAGCGAAGCTCCGGGACTATCCATTTACTTC.

V and J are TRBV19 and TRBJ1-2, with D possibly TRBD1 on 6 matching bases. Germline values: CDR1 LNHDA, CDR2 SQIVND (reference sequence). The ends were cut back, 2 bases at V and 8 bases at J, with 12 bases in the middle. This CDR3 is built from 13 residues. CDR3 amino acids: CASSIQGREGYTF. The CDR3 DNA is TGTGCCAGTAGTATACAGGGGCGAGAGGGCTACACCTTC.

This chain joins TRBV5-8 and TRBJ2-7; TRBD1 matches at 9 bases. This CDR3 is built from 14 residues. The V segment lost 3 bases and the J segment 5 bases; nucleotides outside the gene matches: 6. Germline values: CDR1 SGHTS, CDR2 YDEGEE. CDR3 nucleotide sequence: TGTGCCAGCAGCTGGGGGACAGGGAGGGACGAGCAGTACTTC. Encoded protein: CASSWGTGRDEQYF.

The CDR3 DNA reads TGTGCCAGCAGTTACCTCAGCGGGGAGCTGTTTTTT. Translated: CASSYLSGELFF. This chain uses TRBV6-5 with TRBJ2-2; D not certain. Deletions cut 2 bases from V and 7 bases from J, with 5 bases between. This CDR3 has 12 amino acids. Germline lookup yields CDR1 MNHEY and CDR2 SVGAGI.

The V gene is TRBV4-1, the J gene TRBJ2-2; possible D gene TRBD1, 5 bases. V lost 3 bases to trimming and J lost 5 bases, with 19 bases between them. This CDR3 is built from 17 residues. Per the germline V gene, CDR1 is MGHRA and CDR2 is YSYEKL. CDR3 region: CASSQETATMMTGELFF. CDR3 DNA sequence: TGCGCCAGCAGCCAGGAGACAGCGACGATGATGACCGGGGAGCTGTTTTTT.

This clone was picked up one time. This chain uses TRBV30 with TRBJ1-2, with 7 bases aligning to TRBD1. The V gene's germline CDR1 is GTSNPN and CDR2 SVGIG (reference sequence). J was trimmed by 8 bases and V by 2 bases; bases with no gene match: 8. The CDR3 has 13 residues. CDR3 protein: CAWSIQGSSGYTF. CDR3 in DNA: TGTGCCTGGAGTATACAGGGGTCGTCGGGCTACACCTTC.

The chain recombines TRBV2 with TRBJ2-1; D perhaps matches TRBD2 (6 bases). The CDR3 spans 13 residues. With 1 base removed from V and 10 bases from J, the gap between germline ends came to 11 bases. Germline CDR1 reads SNHLY; CDR2 reads FYNNEI. CDR3 residues: CASSEGEVREQFF. CDR3 bases: TGTGCCAGCAGTGAAGGGGAGGTGAGGGAGCAGTTCTTC.

This chain uses TRBV19 with TRBJ1-2; 7 nucleotides line up with TRBD1. The J segment lost 4 bases and the V segment lost 5 bases, leaving 10 bases of the junction unmatched. CDR3 length: 15 amino acids. The V gene's germline CDR1 is LNHDA and CDR2 SQIVND (reference sequence). CDR3 protein: CASSSTGVTSYGYTF. The CDR3 DNA reads as TGTGCCAGTAGTTCCACAGGGGTGACTAGCTATGGCTACACCTTC. The variable domain in full, completed from reference TRBV19 and TRBJ1-2, reads DGGITQSPKYLFRKEGQNVTLSCEQNLNHDAMYWYRQDPGQGLRLIYYSQIVNDFQKGDIAEGYSVSREKKESFPLTVTSAQKNPTAFYLCASSSTGVTSYGYTFGSGTRLTVV.

The chain employs TRBV6-5 and TRBJ1-2; no clear D. The CDR3 is made up of 16 amino acids. Germline CDR1 reads MNHEY; CDR2 reads SVGAGI. V was clipped by 2 bases and J by 1 base, with 14 bases between them. CDR3 amino acids: CASSYNSHLLNYGYTF. CDR3 coding DNA: TGTGCCAGCAGTTACAATTCACACCTTCTTAACTATGGCTACACCTTC.

The V gene is TRBV5-5, the J gene TRBJ1-2; a weak D match, TRBD1 (5 bases). This CDR3 comprises 14 residues. V dropped 4 bases and J dropped 2 bases, with 12 bases sitting between them. Germline CDR1 SGHKS, CDR2 YYEKEE (reference sequence). The CDR3 sequence is CASSQTVMNYGYTF. As DNA, the CDR3 is TGTGCCAGCAGCCAGACAGTTATGAACTATGGCTACACCTTC.

V gene TRBV6-4 combines with J gene TRBJ1-4; tentatively, D is TRBD1 (6 bases). The CDR3 length is 16 residues. Per the germline V gene, CDR1 is MRHNA and CDR2 is SNTAGT. V lost 3 bases, J lost 8 bases, and 19 bases lay in between. The chain's CDR3 is CASSEQPGGGGEKLFF. The CDR3 bases are TGTGCCAGCAGTGAACAGCCCGGGGGGGGCGGAGAAAAACTGTTTTTT.

CDR3 in amino acids: CASSAGTGFSGRANVNNEQFF. The CDR3 region has the DNA TGTGCCAGCAGCGCCGGAACGGGGTTTAGCGGGAGGGCCAATGTAAACAATGAGCAGTTCTTC. The J gene is TRBJ2-1, the V gene TRBV9; the match to TRBD2 covers 11 bases. Looked up from germline, CDR1 is SGDLS and CDR2 is YYNGEE. The length of the CDR3 is 21 residues. V lost 3 bases to trimming and J lost 5 bases; unmatched junction nucleotides: 22.

The V gene is TRBV2, the J gene TRBJ2-1; 11 bases match TRBD2. After removal of 6 bases from V and 3 bases from J, the junction contained 4 bases not matched to a gene. Per the germline V gene, CDR1 is SNHLY and CDR2 is FYNNEI. This CDR3 spans 15 amino acids. CDR3 sequence (DNA): TGTGCCAGCAGGTCGACTAGCGGGATCTACAATGAGCAGTTCTTC. It yields the protein CASRSTSGIYNEQFF.